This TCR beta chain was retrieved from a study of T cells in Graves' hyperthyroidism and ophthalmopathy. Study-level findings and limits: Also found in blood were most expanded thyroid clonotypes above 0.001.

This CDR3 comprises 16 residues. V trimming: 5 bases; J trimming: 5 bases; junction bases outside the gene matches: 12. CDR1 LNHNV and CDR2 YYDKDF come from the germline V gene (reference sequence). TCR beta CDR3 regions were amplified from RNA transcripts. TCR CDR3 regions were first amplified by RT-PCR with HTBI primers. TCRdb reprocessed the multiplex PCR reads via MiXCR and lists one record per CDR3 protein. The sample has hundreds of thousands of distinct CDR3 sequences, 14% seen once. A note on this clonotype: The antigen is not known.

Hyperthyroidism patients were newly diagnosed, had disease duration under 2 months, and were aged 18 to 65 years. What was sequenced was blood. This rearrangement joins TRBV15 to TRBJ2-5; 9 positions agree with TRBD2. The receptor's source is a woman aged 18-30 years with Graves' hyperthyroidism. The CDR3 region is CATSWTQWTSAETQYF. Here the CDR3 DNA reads TGTGCCACCAGCTGGACCCAATGGACTAGCGCGGAGACCCAGTACTTC.